The sequence of this T cell receptor (beta chain) was determined in a study of identical twins. General study results and limits: Potential partial confounding of zero-insertion analyses by invariant MAIT and iNKT cells was noted.

This clonotype was counted at least ten times. Its antigen is not identified. Trimming took off 1 base at V and 0 bases at J, with 12 bases between the two ends. This CDR3 spans 16 amino acids. Germline V gene data show CDR1 as SGHVS and CDR2 as FQNEAQ. TCRdb passed the 5' RACE reads through MiXCR, listing each CDR3 protein once. The sample has about 520,000 distinct CDR3 sequences, less than 25% seen once. The same sample was also studied in work on T cells expressing NK-cell markers. That report notes: In about 6 donors, dominant CD3+CD56+NKG2C+ clones formed roughly 1.0-8% of CD8+ cells. Leadership of the CD3+CD56-NKG2C+ fraction also belonged to these clonotypes in a handful of donors.

The J gene is TRBJ1-1, the V gene TRBV7-8; possibly TRBD1 for D (5 bases). The clonotype was recovered from a woman aged 18 to 35 in good health. Sequences were obtained from CD4+ T cells sorted from blood. Written as DNA, the CDR3 is TGTGCCAGCAGCTTAGGGGCCGGGGGGGTGAACACTGAAGCTTTCTTT. It codes for CASSLGAGGVNTEAFF.